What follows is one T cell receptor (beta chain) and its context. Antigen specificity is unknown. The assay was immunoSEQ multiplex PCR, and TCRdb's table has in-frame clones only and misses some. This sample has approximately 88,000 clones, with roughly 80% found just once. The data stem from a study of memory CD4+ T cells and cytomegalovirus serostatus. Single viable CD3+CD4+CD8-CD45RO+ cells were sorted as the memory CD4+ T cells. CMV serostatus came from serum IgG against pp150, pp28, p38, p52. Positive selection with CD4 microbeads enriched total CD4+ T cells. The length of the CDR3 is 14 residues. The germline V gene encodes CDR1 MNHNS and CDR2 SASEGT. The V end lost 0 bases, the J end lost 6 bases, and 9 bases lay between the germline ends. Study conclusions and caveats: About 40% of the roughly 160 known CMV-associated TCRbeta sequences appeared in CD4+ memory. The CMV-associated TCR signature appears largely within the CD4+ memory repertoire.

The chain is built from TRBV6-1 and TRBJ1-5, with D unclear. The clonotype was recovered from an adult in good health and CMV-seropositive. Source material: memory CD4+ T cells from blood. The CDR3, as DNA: TGTGCCAGCAGTGAAGCGAGTCTTCGTCAGCCCCAGCATTTT. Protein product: CASSEASLRQPQHF.